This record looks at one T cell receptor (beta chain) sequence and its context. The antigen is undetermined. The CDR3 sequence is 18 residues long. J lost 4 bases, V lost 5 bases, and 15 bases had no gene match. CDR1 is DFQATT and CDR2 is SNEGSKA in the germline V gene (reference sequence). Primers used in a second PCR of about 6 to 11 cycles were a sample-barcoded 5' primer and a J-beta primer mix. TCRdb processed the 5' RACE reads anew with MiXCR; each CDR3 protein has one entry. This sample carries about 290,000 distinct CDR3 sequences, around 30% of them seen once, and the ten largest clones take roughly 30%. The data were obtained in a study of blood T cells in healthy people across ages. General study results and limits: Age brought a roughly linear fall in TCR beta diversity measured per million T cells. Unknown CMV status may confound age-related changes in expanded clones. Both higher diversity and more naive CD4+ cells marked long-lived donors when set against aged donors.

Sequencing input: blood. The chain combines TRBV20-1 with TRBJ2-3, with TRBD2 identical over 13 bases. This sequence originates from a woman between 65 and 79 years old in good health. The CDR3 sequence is CSAFRLAGGPLPPDTQYF. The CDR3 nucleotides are TGCAGTGCTTTCAGACTAGCGGGAGGCCCACTCCCCCCAGATACGCAGTATTTT.